The clone carrying this T cell receptor beta chain was detected a few times. Antigen unknown. This specimen comes from a study of human T cells and chemical hapten exposure. Study overall: 2% DPC was applied to approximately 2 cm by approximately 2 cm of upper inner arm skin for sensitization.

Documented time point: patch test 3, about 24 weeks after DPC sensitization. The treatment is: therapeutic diphenylcyclopropenone sensitization with weekly scalp DPC. Extraction yielded total RNA from whole blood (unfractionated). Original processing methods: Just over 95,000 TCRs per sample was the median, with a range of about 20,000 to 690,600. TCRdb re-called the RACE reads through MiXCR, storing one row per CDR3 protein. TCRdb's processing, not the authors' own work, is the source of the V and J calls. The table includes more than 45,000 distinct CDR3 sequences, roughly 12% detected once. Study-level findings and limits: Significantly more large CDR3 similarity clusters arose among expanded TCRs than among controls.

This TCR was sampled from a man younger than 40 with alopecia areata. Some clones in this sample may be carry-over from other donors' samples. This sample comprised whole blood, obtained in connection with sensitization to the hapten diphenylcyclopropenone (DPC).

CDR3 DNA sequence: TGTGCCAGCAGTTTGTCGGATACGCAGTATTTT. Translation: CASSLSDTQYF. The chain employs TRBV12-3 or TRBV12-4 and TRBJ2-3; D unresolved. V was trimmed by 3 bases and J by 6 bases, leaving 4 bases between them. CDR3 length: 11 residues.